Listed below are T cell receptor beta chains from one sample, sequenced in a study of control samples from healthy donors and cancer patients. Here immunoSEQ multiplex PCR was the method, and the copy in TCRdb shows in-frame clones only, minus some. This sample has some 99,000 clones, with roughly nine tenths found just once. Sequencing was performed on blood. The receptors stem from a human donor in good health. The donor label of this sample is uncertain. Each CDR3 is given with its conserved first and last residue.

V | CDR3
TRBV5-1 | CASRVATGANVLTF
TRBV18 | CASSRPGSDTQYF
TRBV3-1/TRBV3-2 | CASSQLKWDREHGNTIYF
TRBV5-5 | CASSTTGKLFF
TRBV3-1/TRBV3-2 | CASSQGELKAFF
TRBV5-1 | CASSYDKLSSSNQPQHF
TRBV6-5 | CASRDRVESPLHF
TRBV2 | CASSRTAVSNSPLHF
TRBV19 | CASTPVGGQGAGEQFF
TRBV5-1 | CASSLQGRDNSPLHF
TRBV19 | CASNEQGWVNTEAFF
TRBV19 | CASRVQGDTGELFF
TRBV10-3 | CAITKNKGSDEQFF
TRBV4-3 | CASSAQRDRGVEAFF
TRBV27 | CASSFDRQYGDTQYF
TRBV5-1 | CASSLGRGGNSPLHF
TRBV30 | CASKRLMNTEAFF
TRBV14 | CASSRDSVNTGELFF
TRBV4-2 | CASSQDPRDGANVLTF
TRBV29-1 | CSVDVGTSEVYEQYF
TRBV5-1 | CASSLRRDGGYEQYF
TRBV19 | CASSMSPTPYNEQFF
TRBV18 | CASSDSGDTDTQYF
TRBV12-3/TRBV12-4 | CASSPGTPGELFF
TRBV24-1 | CATSESTGLYGYTF
TRBV27 | CASSPDRGRKKRNQPQHF
TRBV11-2 | CASSSIGQGYNSPLHF
TRBV7-3 | CASSSGGRSGNTIYF
TRBV10-3 | CAISKPGQGGTEAFF
TRBV5-1 | CASSSLDRGRGTEAFF
TRBV28 | CASSLLRAGGHQPQHF
TRBV5-6 | CASSLGYDNSPLHF
TRBV9 | CASSSGQNQPQHF
TRBV5-1 | CASSWDTDTQYF
TRBV5-6 | CASSSLTDTQYF
TRBV5-6 | CASSTGPGQGARNYGYTF
TRBV3-1/TRBV3-2 | CASSQSGVGQPQHF
TRBV2 | CASRKSSGGPATNEQFF
TRBV7-9 | CASSHSGYEQYF
TRBV30 | CAWSVRGTEAFF
TRBV9 | CASSVGNGGGADTQYF
TRBV28 | CASSSTGTGVNSPLHF
TRBV12-1 | CASRVGVLSYNEQFF
TRBV2 | CASSEGQASYNEQFF
TRBV5-6 | CASSWEGLKSETQYF
TRBV6-8 | CASSYPRWGSNEKLFF
TRBV19 | CASSIDWLRHKETTDTQYF
TRBV2 | CASSGQGYYGYTF
TRBV29-1 | CSVEGTALTGVGEQFF